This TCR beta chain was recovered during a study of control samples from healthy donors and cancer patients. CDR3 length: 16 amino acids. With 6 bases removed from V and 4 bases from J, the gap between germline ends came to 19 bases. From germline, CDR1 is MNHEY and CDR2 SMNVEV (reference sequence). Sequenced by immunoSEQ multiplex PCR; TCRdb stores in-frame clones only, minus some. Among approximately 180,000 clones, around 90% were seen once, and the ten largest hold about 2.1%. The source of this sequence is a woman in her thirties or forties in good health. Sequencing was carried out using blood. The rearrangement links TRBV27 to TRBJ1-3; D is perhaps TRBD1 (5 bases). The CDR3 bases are TGTGCCAGCAGCCCTCGTACCGGGGCGCGGGGAAACACCATATATTTT. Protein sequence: CASSPRTGARGNTIYF.